This T cell receptor beta chain appears in the sequencing data of a study of OX40 agonist ivuxolimab in advanced cancers. As for the study in general: Ivuxolimab was administered intravenously to patients at 0.01 to 10 mg/kg every 2 weeks. The group had a mean age of roughly 65 years, ranged from about 23 to 85, and was 80% to 90% male.

Germline CDR1 is MNHEY and CDR2 is SMNVEV (reference sequence). This CDR3 is 14 amino acids long. Trimming took off 0 bases at V and 10 bases at J, with 16 bases between the two ends. Study-level points and caveats: At 0.1-3.0 mg/kg, partial responders had clonal expansion among the lowest observed.

Using immunoSEQ multiplex PCR, the repertoire was profiled, and TCRdb retains in-frame clones only, with some absent. The profile shows 45,000 to 65,000 clones, approximately 90% of them singletons. Concerning this clone: Its antigen is as yet unknown.

The material was CD4+ or CD8+ T cells sorted from blood, obtained in a trial of the OX40 agonist ivuxolimab. This clonotype was obtained from an adult with an advanced solid tumor such as melanoma, head and neck, liver or kidney cancer. The V call is TRBV27, the J call TRBJ2-7; D is uncertain. The CDR3 nucleotides read TGTGCCAGCAGTTTATCGATAGCCGTAGCCCCCCAGTACTTC. It codes for CASSLSIAVAPQYF.